This T cell receptor beta chain was identified in a study of T cell responses to AZD1222 COVID-19 vaccine. CDR3 length: 16 amino acids. CDR1 is MDHEN and CDR2 is SYDVKM in the germline V gene. Trimming took 6 bases from V and 4 from J; bases not matched to a gene: 10. Study outcomes and limitations: Most donors were white British, females outnumbered males, and clonal diversity was possibly underestimated. Baseline seropositivity occurred in only 5 or 6 AZD1222 recipients. Unmutated regions of variants are reportedly targeted by nearly half of spike-specific TCRs.

This clone was seen once. Its specificity is not known. Sequencing was performed with immunoSEQ multiplex PCR; in TCRdb, only in-frame clones are kept and a portion is missing. The table has 130,000 or so clones, around 94% seen once; the top ten hold roughly 6.6%. This receptor was obtained from an adult in good health. The chain joins TRBV28 to TRBJ2-3; 10 nucleotides align to TRBD2. The source material was peripheral blood, sampled on day 0 of AZD1222 vaccination. The CDR3, as DNA: TGTGCCAGCAGCCTTTATAGCGGGAGGAGCGCAGATACGCAGTATTTT. Translating it yields CASSLYSGRSADTQYF. Filled out from reference TRBV28 and TRBJ2-3, the complete variable domain reads DVKVTQSSRYLVKRTGEKVFLECVQDMDHENMFWYRQDPGLGLRLIYFSYDVKMKEKGDIPEGYSVSREKKERFSLILESASTNQTSMYLCASSLYSGRSADTQYFGPGTRLTVL.